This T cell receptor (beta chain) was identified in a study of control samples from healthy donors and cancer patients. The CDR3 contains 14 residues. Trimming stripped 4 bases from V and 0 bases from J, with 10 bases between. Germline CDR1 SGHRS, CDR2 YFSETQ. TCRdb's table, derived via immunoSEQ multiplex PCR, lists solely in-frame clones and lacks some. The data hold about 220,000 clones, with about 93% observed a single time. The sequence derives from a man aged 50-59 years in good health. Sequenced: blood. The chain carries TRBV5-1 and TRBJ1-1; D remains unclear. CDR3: CASSPQLMNTEAFF. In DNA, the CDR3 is TGCGCCAGCAGCCCCCAATTAATGAACACTGAAGCTTTCTTT. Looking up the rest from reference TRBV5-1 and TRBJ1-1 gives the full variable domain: KAGVTQTPRYLIKTRGQQVTLSCSPISGHRSVSWYQQTPGQGLQFLFEYFSETQRNKGNFPGRFSGRQFSNSRSEMNVSTLELGDSALYLCASSPQLMNTEAFFGQGTRLTVV.